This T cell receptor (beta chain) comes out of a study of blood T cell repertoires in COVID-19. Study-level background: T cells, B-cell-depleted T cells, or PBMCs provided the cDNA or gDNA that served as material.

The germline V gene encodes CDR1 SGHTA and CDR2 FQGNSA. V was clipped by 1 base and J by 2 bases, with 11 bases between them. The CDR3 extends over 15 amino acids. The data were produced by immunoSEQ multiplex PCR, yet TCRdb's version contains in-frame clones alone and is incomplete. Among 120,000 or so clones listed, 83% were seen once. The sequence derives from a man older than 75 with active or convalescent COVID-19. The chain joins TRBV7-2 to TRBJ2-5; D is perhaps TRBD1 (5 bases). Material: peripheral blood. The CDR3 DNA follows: TGTGCCAGCAGCTTAGATATAGGGGAACAAGAGACCCAGTACTTC. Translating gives CASSLDIGEQETQYF.